This T cell receptor beta chain was recovered during a study of T cell responses to AZD1222 COVID-19 vaccine. Broader study findings: Baseline seropositives among AZD1222 recipients totaled only 6 or 7. Clonal diversity was possibly underestimated, and white British individuals and females predominated among donors.

The length of the CDR3 is 14 residues. Germline V CDR1 and CDR2: MDHEN, SYDVKM. With 1 base removed from V and 9 bases from J, the gap between germline ends came to 13 bases. Points on this clone: The antigen is unknown.

TCRdb's table, derived via immunoSEQ multiplex PCR, lists solely in-frame clones and lacks some. The table shows around 120,000 clones, with roughly 90% occurring only once. Sequencing was performed on peripheral blood, taken on day 0 of AZD1222 vaccination. The sequence came from an adult in good health. The J gene is TRBJ1-5, the V gene TRBV28, with no clear D. The CDR3 reads CASSLLTDDRPQHF. The DNA for the CDR3 is TGTGCCAGCAGTTTATTGACGGACGATCGGCCCCAGCATTTT.